The 9 T cell receptor beta chains presented below share a single source sample, sequenced in a study of cytomegalovirus exposure and HLA in healthy donors. The PCR ran on 60 Vbeta and 13 Jbeta primers. The data were produced by immunoSEQ multiplex PCR, yet TCRdb's version contains in-frame clones alone and is incomplete. The sample yields under 200,000 clones, approximately 70% seen once. Material: PBMCs. The source is a woman in her 30s in good health and CMV-seronegative.

This clone was counted only a few times. This chain joins TRBV4-2 and TRBJ2-7; D might be TRBD2 (5 bases). The CDR3 sequence is 15 residues long. V was trimmed by 0 bases and J by 2 bases, leaving 11 bases between them. In germline, CDR1 is LGHNA, CDR2 YNFKEQ. CDR3 amino acids: CASSQDWPGTYEQYF. Here the CDR3 DNA reads TGTGCCAGCAGCCAAGACTGGCCGGGAACCTACGAGCAGTACTTC.

This clone was counted once. CDR3 sequence reads: CASSSLRGGLAGVTGELFF. The CDR3 bases are TGTGCCAGCAGCTCCCTTAGGGGGGGCCTCGCGGGAGTCACCGGGGAGCTGTTTTTT. The V and J genes are TRBV11-2 and TRBJ2-2; TRBD2 is a possible D gene (7 bases). Germline loops: CDR1 SGHAT, CDR2 FQNNGV. V gave up 4 bases and J gave up 4 bases, with 25 bases separating them. The CDR3 consists of 19 residues.

This clone was counted only a few times. The chain is built from TRBV9 and TRBJ2-1, with 10 bases that match TRBD2. J gave up 9 bases and V 7 bases, and 13 bases lay outside the gene matches. CDR3 length equals 15 residues. Germline V gene data show CDR1 as SGDLS and CDR2 as YYNGEE. The CDR3 DNA reads as TGTGCCAGCGCCCCTGGAGCGGGAGGGCCTGGTGAGCAGTTCTTC. This codes for CASAPGAGGPGEQFF.

This clone turned up a few times. The V and J genes are TRBV7-3 and TRBJ2-4; 10 positions match TRBD1. The CDR3 sequence is 13 residues long. Germline-derived CDR1 and CDR2 are SGHTA and FQGTGA. The V segment lost 5 bases and the J segment 16 bases; nucleotides outside the gene matches: 11. CDR3 sequence: CASSPGTGEARYF. The DNA of the CDR3 is TGTGCCAGCAGCCCAGGGACAGGGGAAGCTCGTTACTTC.

The chain combines TRBV7-9 with TRBJ2-1; a weak D match, TRBD1 (6 bases). Trimming removed 1 base from V and 9 bases from J, with 16 bases in between. The CDR3 contains 15 residues. The V gene's germline CDR1 is SEHNR and CDR2 FQNEAQ (reference sequence). CDR3 region: CASSLEWGPRGEQFF. The CDR3 region has the DNA TGTGCCAGCAGCTTAGAGTGGGGGCCGCGAGGTGAGCAGTTCTTC.

This chain connects TRBV11-3 to TRBJ1-1; D is unclear. V was pared by 3 bases and J by 1 base, with 6 bases between. CDR1 and CDR2 (germline): SGHNT, YENEEA. The length of the CDR3 is 13 residues. The chain's CDR3 is CASSLTRNTEAFF. CDR3 bases: TGTGCCAGCAGCTTGACACGGAACACTGAAGCTTTCTTT. The whole variable domain, remainder taken from reference TRBV11-3 and TRBJ1-1, is EAGVVQSPRYKIIEKKQPVAFWCNPISGHNTLYWYLQNLGQGPELLIRYENEEAVDDSQLPKDRFSAERLKGVDSTLKIQPAELGDSAVYLCASSLTRNTEAFFGQGTRLTVV.

The CDR3 loop is CASSIRQGTYEQYF. CDR3 bases: TGTGCCAGCAGCATTAGACAGGGTACCTACGAGCAGTACTTC. The chain links TRBV5-6 to TRBJ2-7; 7 bases line up with TRBD1. There are 14 residues in the CDR3. Per germline, CDR1 SGHDT and CDR2 YYEEEE. The V gene end was trimmed by 4 bases and the J gene end by 2 bases; junction bases not matched to a gene: 6.

This rearrangement joins TRBV6-5 to TRBJ1-2; TRBD1 aligns across 7 bases. The CDR3 loop spans 12 amino acids. The trim removed 4 bases at V and 8 bases at J, leaving 4 bases unmatched. The V gene's germline CDR1 is MNHEY and CDR2 SVGAGI. CDR3 in amino acids: CASSSTGVGYTF. DNA for the CDR3: TGTGCCAGCAGTTCCACAGGGGTCGGCTACACCTTC.

J is TRBJ2-1 and V is TRBV5-6; 7 nucleotides match TRBD2. CDR3 size: 12 residues. V gave up 3 bases and J gave up 8 bases; unmatched junction bases: 2. Germline V gives CDR1 SGHDT, CDR2 YYEEEE. The CDR3 nucleotides are TGTGCCAGCAGCTGGAGCGGGGATGAGCAGTTCTTC. Its translation is CASSWSGDEQFF.